This T cell receptor (beta chain) was identified in a study of cytomegalovirus exposure and HLA in healthy donors (dated 2017 in TCRdb). Study-wide context: An earlier analysis of a few hundred of the donors reported approximately 280 Gb of sequence data and approximately 120 million unique TCR beta sequences obtained from about 179 million T cells. The study profiled the T cell repertoires of hundreds of subjects by immunosequencing and related them to cytomegalovirus serostatus. All discovery cohort repertoires had been generated on a single sequencing platform. Among the roughly 390 genotyped donors, approximately 76% belonged to the genetic ancestry cluster associated with self-reported Caucasian donors. An earlier analysis of several hundred of the donors used high-throughput TCR beta sequencing to judge whether each TCR beta V gene segment behaved as functional or pseudogenic. Donor age, sex, ethnicity and CMV serostatus were compiled alongside the repertoire data. In a later analysis, previously published TCR beta repertoires from about 670 donors were re-analyzed and high-resolution HLA genotyping was added so that TCR occurrence patterns could be studied. A later genetic analysis took genome-wide SNP genotypes for about 55% of the 666 donors and used that subset as a discovery cohort. The later analysis used no new phenotypic data to find candidate immune exposures, relying instead on TCR beta sequences and their occurrence across donors. HLA typing included class I and class II loci at four-digit resolution. Typing coverage varied by locus: roughly 620-640 donors for A, B, C, DRB1 and DQB1; more than 500 for DQA1; 606 for DPA1; roughly 450 for DPB1. A separate validation cohort of roughly 130 different subjects was used in addition to the roughly 700-subject first cohort. Roughly 5 DR-DQ haplotypes were handled as single units for association and clustering, since linkage in the cohort was strong. Among 300 to 450 genotyped donors of the cohort, an average of roughly 240,000 unique TCR beta nucleotide sequences were sequenced per donor, roughly 20% of them non-productive. The study combined high-throughput TCR immunosequencing, statistical association of individual TCRs with disease status, and machine learning to predict cytomegalovirus infection status. An early release covering 550 to 700 HLA-typed donors comprised roughly 300 gigabases of sequencing data and about 90 million unique TCR sequences. The study aimed to test whether signatures of past pathogen exposure could be identified by cataloging public T cell receptors.

Of note for this clone: It lacks a known antigen. No much larger clonotype is one base removed from it; base qualities were not supplied.

The method was the immunoSEQ multiplex PCR assay. For the multiplex PCR, a mixture combining 60 forward primers for TCR Vbeta segments and 13 reverse primers for TCR Jbeta segments was used. The CDR3 region of rearranged TCR beta genes was amplified from genomic DNA by a multiplex PCR assay. The Illumina HiSeq System was used to sequence the amplified TCR beta libraries as 87-base-pair reads. The authors' pipeline ran thus. A later analysis tallied 80 million to 95 million unique TCR beta chains across the approximately 670 repertoires, and around 10 million of those chains were shared by two or more donors. Raw reads were error-corrected and collapsed into unique sequences with a nearest-neighbor algorithm that merged closely related sequences to remove PCR and sequencing errors. Alignment of CDR3 sequences to IMGT reference sequences was used to assign V, D and J gene segments. For a sequence to be retained, a match of at least six nucleotides to both a V gene segment and a J gene segment was required. Rearrangements were called productive when the CDR3 lacked stop codons and stayed in frame with V and J; all others were non-productive. Following IMGT convention, CDR3 was defined as the stretch from the second conserved V-encoded cysteine to the conserved J-encoded phenylalanine. In an earlier analysis of some 550 of the donors, sequences lacking an unambiguous match to a single V gene segment were excluded. In an earlier analysis of 450 to 750 of the donors, a V segment was called functional when productive rearrangements were above 56.7%, and segregating when the standard deviation between donors exceeded 5%. To diagnose cytomegalovirus status from the catalog of TCR beta chain sequences, a statistical classification framework was built. A later analysis assigned V and J genes by comparing TCR nucleotide sequences with IMGT/GENE-DB human TR gene sequences. Using the TCRdist pipeline, a later analysis assigned CDR3 sequences along with most-parsimonious VDJ recombination scenarios. In a later analysis, every TCR beta chain was defined by the combination of its CDR3 amino acid sequence and its V-gene family, and reads without a unique V-gene family were dropped. As a way to deal with suspected cross-contamination and a sequencing artifact, a later analysis dropped roughly 620 nucleotide sequences that were highly shared and had low generation probability. A later analysis calculated a clonal expansion index for each public chain from normalized within-repertoire ranks of inferred template counts. In a later analysis, generation probabilities were computed with a VDJ recombination model fitted to out-of-frame rearrangements, and the resulting probabilities were checked against IGoR. A later analysis scored TCR-TCR, TCR-HLA and TCR-CMV co-occurrence with hypergeometric tests, applying a repertoire-size bias correction to TCR pairs. False discovery rates were estimated in a later analysis by permuting HLA or CMV assignments 20 times. In a later analysis, co-occurring TCRs were grouped using DBSCAN, and TCRdist sequence similarity was added for clustering within HLA-allele-positive subsets. Co-occurrence clustering excluded repertoires with fewer than 30,000 or more than 120,000 public chains, plus five with anomalous nucleotide sharing. What TCRdb holds here is the immuneACCESS table cut down to in-frame rearrangements. Part of the clones is not present; checked against another copy, under half of the missing clones reflect an unresolved V gene, and the others are unexplained. V and J calls and clone size are those listed in that table; D and trimming were worked out from the DNA. The sample includes roughly 170,000 clones, with around 81% observed a single time. Of the sample, about 2.2% is held by the ten largest clones.

Points the paper makes about the study in general: A cluster of highly shared sequence variants was judged likely to represent a technical artifact of the sequencing pipeline. According to a later analysis, TCR association rates differed among HLA loci, with DRB1 alleles showing the most associated TCRs and HLA-C alleles showing the fewest. When HLA alleles, especially DR and DQ, strongly co-occurred, TCR associations were difficult to assign to individual alleles. A later analysis found that HLA-associated TCR beta chains were more clonally expanded and had lower generation probabilities than equally common non-associated chains. The presence/absence analyses assumed that sequencing depth was roughly uniform across donors, and that assumption may not be true. In an earlier analysis of 587 of the donors, most TCR beta V segments appeared in productive rearrangements about 87% or about 30% of the time, broadly matching IMGT annotations. Because the 87-base-pair reads could not distinguish some IMGT-functional V segments, including TRBV6-2 and TRBV6-3, those segments were excluded. The authors suggested that the approach could potentially be generalized to other disease states and immunological phenotypes. Three of the identified cytomegalovirus-associated TCR beta chains were confirmed in vitro to be specific for cytomegalovirus antigens. In a later analysis, most CMV-associated TCR beta chains were found to appear HLA-restricted, with HLA associations seemingly driven largely by CMV exposure. The study listed 150 to 200 TCR beta chains as associated with cytomegalovirus. Only TCR beta chains were sequenced in this cohort, and the absence of alpha or paired-chain data limited detectable features. Because some donors lacked HLA typing at each locus, the association tests relied only on the typed subset. At a false discovery rate of 0.05, a later analysis linked about 16,000 TCR beta sequences to specific HLA alleles. Most TCR sequences were seen in very few donors, while some public TCRs were found in many individuals. Cytomegalovirus status was reported to be diagnosed by the classifier with high specificity and sensitivity in both the original and validation cohorts. Because counts were too low, about 15 rarely observed V segments, including chromosome 9 orphons, were left out of the earlier analysis of about 620 of the donors. A further reported finding was that TCR beta sequences accurately predicted the HLA-A and HLA-B alleles for most subjects in the first cohort. For the cohort, immune exposure information was limited to CMV serostatus. V-gene and J-gene trimming of TCR beta chains was associated with a missense DCLRE1C variant in a later genetic analysis, and the association was replicated in an independent cohort. Linkage disequilibrium might explain the correlated functional status among segregating V segments, but an unknown experimental factor could not be excluded. According to a later genetic analysis, donors in an Asian-associated ancestry cluster had fewer N-insertions in productive TCRs than the roughly 670-donor mean. Several of the top co-occurrence clusters appeared to be linked to parvovirus B19, influenza, CMV and Epstein-Barr virus, according to a later analysis.

V drops 2 bases and J drops 0 bases, leaving 16 bases in between. Reading the germline V gene (reference sequence) gives CDR1 SEHNR and CDR2 FQNEAQ. From cysteine to phenylalanine, the CDR3 is 17 amino acids long. Of the read, only the CDR3 DNA is kept; its 51 bases are in frame from base 1. The cohort consisted of fewer than 700 healthy bone marrow donors. All cohort members were sampled while nominally healthy, although unrecorded immune exposures were likely present. The donor was CMV seronegative and was included in the group of a few hundred seronegative cohort members. A peripheral blood sample was collected from each donor, and TCR beta sequencing was performed on peripheral blood mononuclear cells. The Qiagen DNeasy Blood Extraction Kit was used to extract genomic DNA from the blood cell samples.

Sequencing input: PBMCs. The clonotype was recovered from a young woman in good health and CMV-seronegative. This chain joins TRBV7-9 to TRBJ1-1; TRBD1 could be the D gene, as 5 bases match. The DNA sequence follows: TGTGCCAGCAGCTTATCCAGGGCCCAACGAATGAACACTGAAGCTTTCTTT. Translation gives CASSLSRAQRMNTEAFF.